These 14 T cell receptor beta chains were sequenced from one sample in a study of identical twins. TCRdb fed the 5' RACE reads into MiXCR, producing one record per CDR3 protein. The sample has some 460,000 distinct CDR3 sequences; more than 13% are singletons. These data were likewise used in another study, on yellow fever vaccine responses in identical twins.

The sample comprised CD4+ T cells sorted from blood. The receptors stem from a woman aged 18-29 years in good health.

This clonotype occurred a few times. V and J are TRBV7-9 and TRBJ2-3; 8 nucleotides agree with TRBD2. There are 16 residues in the CDR3. The V and J ends lost 4 bases and 5 bases, in that order; junction bases with no gene match: 11. The germline CDR1 and CDR2 sequences are SEHNR and FQNEAQ (reference sequence). CDR3 DNA sequence: TGTGCCAGCAGCTCCAAGCGGGAGAATAGGAAAGATACGCAGTATTTT. Its protein is CASSSKRENRKDTQYF.

In its sample, this clonotype was seen a few times. The V gene is TRBV25-1, the J gene TRBJ2-3; D not resolved. The CDR3 consists of 11 residues. V was clipped by 8 bases and J by 3 bases, with 6 bases between them. The V gene's germline CDR1 is MGHDK and CDR2 SYGVNS. CDR3 sequence reads: CASRITDTQYF. CDR3 DNA sequence: TGTGCCAGCCGCATTACAGATACGCAGTATTTT.

This clonotype was recorded only once. This sequence joins TRBV12-3 or TRBV12-4 and TRBJ2-2, with 8 nucleotides matching TRBD1. This CDR3 region has 18 residues. J lost 3 bases, V lost 4 bases, and 13 bases had no gene match. The CDR3 protein is CASSYKFWGQEYTGELFF. The CDR3 DNA reads TGTGCCAGCAGTTATAAGTTTTGGGGACAGGAGTACACCGGGGAGCTGTTTTTT.

The chain combines TRBV3-1 with TRBJ2-7, with 7 bases identical to TRBD2. V dropped 1 base and J dropped 2; count of bases not matched to a gene: 2. From germline, CDR1 is LGHDT and CDR2 YNNKEL (reference sequence). CDR3 size: 14 residues. The CDR3 protein is CASSQVGGAYEQYF. CDR3 DNA: TGTGCCAGCAGCCAAGTTGGGGGGGCCTACGAGCAGTACTTC.

This clonotype appeared a few times. The chain has TRBV7-9 and TRBJ2-1; no clear D. The germline V and J ends were trimmed by 0 bases and 9 bases, with 21 bases remaining between them. CDR3 size: 17 residues. The germline V gene has CDR1 SEHNR and CDR2 FQNEAQ (reference sequence). The CDR3 reads CASSLARPPVAVSEQFF. CDR3 nucleotide sequence: TGTGCCAGCAGCTTAGCGAGACCCCCTGTTGCAGTTAGTGAGCAGTTCTTC.

In the case of this clonotype: A clone one base away is much larger, so this may be a read error. The V and J genes are TRBV5-1 and TRBJ2-7, with TRBD1 as a possible D gene (6 bases). This CDR3 spans 16 amino acids. Germline CDR1 SGHRS, CDR2 YFSETQ. V dropped 0 bases and J dropped 2 bases, with 15 bases sitting between them. As DNA, the CDR3 is TGCGCCAGCAGCTTGGTGCGCAGGGGCGTAACCTACGAGCAGTACTTC. This encodes CASSLVRRGVTYEQYF.

This clonotype was seen only a few times. The chain joins TRBV20-1 to TRBJ2-1; 10 bases are shared with TRBD2. With 0 bases clipped from V and 4 bases from J, the junction kept 0 bases outside the gene matches. Germline-derived CDR1 and CDR2 are DFQATT and SNEGSKA (reference sequence). This CDR3 region has 14 residues. CDR3 nucleotides: TGCAGTGCTAGAGAGACTAGCGGGTACAATGAGCAGTTCTTC. Protein: CSARETSGYNEQFF.

The chain employs TRBV12-3 or TRBV12-4 and TRBJ2-7; 9 nucleotides agree with TRBD2. The CDR3 spans 20 residues. The junction had 18 bases not matched to a gene; V was cut back by 0 bases and J by 3 bases. The CDR3: CASSLALGNGGGARDYEQYF. CDR3 nucleotides: TGTGCCAGCAGTTTAGCGCTGGGGAATGGCGGGGGGGCCAGGGACTACGAGCAGTACTTC.

This chain uses TRBV20-1 with TRBJ2-7; 8 bases map to TRBD2. Per the germline V gene, CDR1 is DFQATT and CDR2 is SNEGSKA (reference sequence). The CDR3 runs to 13 residues. Germline trimming cut 5 bases from V and 6 bases from J; bases unmatched to any gene: 9. CDR3 region: CSAAGAGVGEQYF. In DNA, the CDR3 is TGCAGTGCTGCCGGAGCGGGGGTTGGCGAGCAGTACTTC.

This clonotype was detected a few times. V is TRBV7-2 and J is TRBJ1-1; D gene uncertain. The CDR3 totals 13 residues. V lost 5 bases, J lost 4 bases, and 11 bases lay in between. Per germline, CDR1 SGHTA and CDR2 FQGNSA. The CDR3 sequence is CASSLRRGTEAFF. DNA of the CDR3: TGTGCCAGCAGCCTGCGACGGGGCACTGAAGCTTTCTTT.

This clonotype has at least ten counts. The chain employs TRBV7-9 and TRBJ1-6; D unresolved. Trimming pared 0 bases from V and 9 bases from J, leaving 12 bases between. Germline assignment: CDR1 SEHNR and CDR2 FQNEAQ (reference sequence). The CDR3 spans 15 residues. The DNA of the CDR3 is TGTGCCAGCAGCTTAGCGCAGTCAGGACCTTCACCCCTCCACTTT. This codes for CASSLAQSGPSPLHF.

This clonotype turned up a few times. J is TRBJ2-1 and V is TRBV29-1; the match to TRBD2 covers 10 bases. This CDR3 contains 13 residues. Looked up from germline, CDR1 is SQVTM and CDR2 is ANQGSEA. Trimming removed 3 bases from V and 8 bases from J; junction bases left unmatched: 4. Written as DNA, the CDR3 is TGCAGCGTTGAGTTAGCGGGAGGCGATGAGCAGTTCTTC. This codes for CSVELAGGDEQFF.

The sample holds many counts of this clonotype. The chain employs TRBV7-3 and TRBJ1-1; TRBD1 matches 7 bases. The germline gives CDR1 SGHTA, CDR2 FQGTGA. The CDR3 loop spans 15 amino acids. The J segment lost 3 bases and the V segment lost 2 bases, leaving 6 bases of the junction unmatched. CDR3 DNA sequence: TGTGCCAGCAGCTTAGCAGGGGGAGGTTACACTGAAGCTTTCTTT. Its translation is CASSLAGGGYTEAFF.

This clonotype was found many times. V usage is TRBV12-3 or TRBV12-4 and J usage is TRBJ2-1; TRBD2 might be the D (6 bases). The CDR3 runs to 15 residues. V was trimmed by 6 bases and J by 5 bases, leaving 17 bases between them. The CDR3 spells CASSPRDFGNNEQFF. In DNA form, the CDR3 reads TGTGCCAGCAGCCCCAGGGACTTCGGCAACAATGAGCAGTTCTTC.